What follows are 7 T cell receptor beta chains derived from one specimen sequenced in a study of blood T cell repertoires in COVID-19. The assay was immunoSEQ multiplex PCR, and TCRdb's table has in-frame clones only and misses some. The sample has roughly 200,000 clones, roughly 76% seen once. What was sequenced was peripheral blood. These receptors originate from a woman between 40 and 50 years old with COVID-19, enrolled during active disease.

This rearrangement joins TRBV18 to TRBJ2-1; D may be TRBD2 (5 bases). V was shortened by 0 bases and J by 1 base, with 25 bases between the two germline ends. CDR1 and CDR2 (germline): KGHSH, LQKENI. The CDR3 loop spans 21 amino acids. CDR3 amino acids: CASSPPLIGVDNSLSYNEQFF. The CDR3 bases are TGTGCCAGCTCACCACCCCTGATCGGGGTTGATAATTCCTTATCCTACAATGAGCAGTTCTTC.

This clone was seen just once. This chain joins TRBV19 and TRBJ2-7; D might be TRBD1 (5 bases). Trimming took off 5 bases at V and 4 bases at J, with 15 bases between the two ends. The CDR3 is made up of 14 amino acids. CDR1 and CDR2 from the germline V gene are LNHDA and SQIVND (reference sequence). The CDR3 DNA follows: TGTGCCAGTAGTTTGTCCAGTACAGGTTACGAGCAGTACTTC. Protein: CASSLSSTGYEQYF.

The chain couples TRBV5-1 to TRBJ2-7; maybe TRBD1 (5 bases). Trimming took 4 bases from V and 5 from J, leaving 13 bases between them. CDR1 is SGHRS and CDR2 is YFSETQ in the germline V gene. CDR3 length: 13 amino acids. The CDR3 region is CASSPPGSDEQYF. DNA of the CDR3: TGCGCCAGCAGCCCGCCAGGGTCCGACGAGCAGTACTTC. Based on the CDR3 plus reference TRBV5-1 and TRBJ2-7, the full variable domain is KAGVTQTPRYLIKTRGQQVTLSCSPISGHRSVSWYQQTPGQGLQFLFEYFSETQRNKGNFPGRFSGRQFSNSRSEMNVSTLELGDSALYLCASSPPGSDEQYFGPGTRLTVT.

V usage is TRBV7-8 and J usage is TRBJ2-7; 8 positions agree with TRBD2. Germline CDR1 SGHVS, CDR2 FQNEAQ. This CDR3 has 13 residues. The V gene end was trimmed by 1 base and the J gene end by 6 bases; junction bases not matched to a gene: 2. CDR3 in amino acids: CASSLEAGGEQYF. The CDR3 DNA reads as TGTGCCAGCAGCTTAGAGGCGGGGGGCGAGCAGTACTTC.

The chain joins TRBV19 to TRBJ1-3, with D possibly matching TRBD1 (5 bases). V was shortened by 5 bases and J by 0 bases, with 17 bases between the two germline ends. This CDR3 comprises 17 residues. Germline V CDR1 and CDR2: LNHDA, SQIVND (reference sequence). The CDR3 DNA reads TGTGCCAGTAGTCGGAAAGGACAACCAAACTCTGGAAACACCATATATTTT. Translated, it gives CASSRKGQPNSGNTIYF.

V is TRBV10-3 and J is TRBJ2-1; D is perhaps TRBD2 (6 bases). Trimming cost V 2 bases and J 3 bases, with 8 bases left between them. The germline V gene encodes CDR1 ENHRY and CDR2 SYGVKD. The CDR3 consists of 14 residues. The CDR3 reads CAISEGGIYNEQFF. CDR3 in DNA: TGTGCCATCAGTGAGGGAGGGATCTACAATGAGCAGTTCTTC.

The chain couples TRBV27 to TRBJ2-3, with a weak D call TRBD1 (5 bases). The CDR3 length is 15 residues. In germline, CDR1 is MNHEY, CDR2 SMNVEV (reference sequence). V shed 3 bases and J shed 0 bases, with 10 bases lying between them. CDR3 in amino acids: CASSFWGESTDTQYF. DNA for the CDR3: TGTGCCAGCAGTTTTTGGGGCGAAAGCACAGATACGCAGTATTTT.